This T cell receptor (beta chain) was recovered during a study of blood T cell repertoires in COVID-19. The CDR3 is 14 residues long. V shed 6 bases and J shed 5 bases, with 16 bases lying between them. CDR1 is SNHLY, CDR2 FYNNEI, per germline. Study processing details: Amplified reference gene primers provided the basis for estimating nucleated cell counts. Here immunoSEQ multiplex PCR was the method, and the copy in TCRdb shows in-frame clones only, minus some. V and J calls and clone size follow that table, whereas D and trimming were derived from the DNA. Of approximately 280,000 clones detected, around nine tenths appear once; the ten largest clones hold 2% to 2.5%.

Material: peripheral blood. The clonotype was recovered from a man aged 45-65 years with acute or convalescent COVID-19. The chain couples TRBV2 to TRBJ1-1; a weak D match, TRBD1 (5 bases). The CDR3 DNA reads TGTGCCAGCAGGGGGGAGGGGCGGTTGACTGAAGCTTTCTTT. It specifies CASRGEGRLTEAFF.